The 4 T cell receptor beta chains presented below share a single source sample, sequenced in a study of control samples from healthy donors and cancer patients. The data were produced by immunoSEQ multiplex PCR, yet TCRdb's version contains in-frame clones alone and is incomplete. This sample has 170,000 or so clones, with almost 90% found just once. Sequencing was done on a sample of blood. The receptors come from a woman between 50 and 59 years old in good health.

This clone has just one count. The chain couples TRBV5-1 to TRBJ1-5; D is ambiguous. The CDR3 sequence is 15 residues long. Per germline, CDR1 SGHRS and CDR2 YFSETQ. Between the trimmed V and J ends, which lost 0 bases and 5 bases, there was a span of 12 bases. CDR3 sequence reads: CASSLAGGRDQPQHF. CDR3 nucleotide sequence: TGCGCCAGCAGCTTGGCGGGAGGGAGGGATCAGCCCCAGCATTTT.

V usage is TRBV7-9 and J usage is TRBJ2-3; D not resolved. Germline CDR1 reads SEHNR; CDR2 reads FQNEAQ (reference sequence). The CDR3 covers 13 residues. CDR3 residues: CASQVAGTDTQYF. The CDR3 DNA follows: TGTGCATCGCAAGTCGCAGGCACAGATACGCAGTATTTT.

The gene calls are TRBV30 and TRBJ1-5; 10 bases are a match to TRBD1. This CDR3 region has 14 residues. V lost 5 bases and J lost 4; bases outside the gene matches: 5. Germline V CDR1 and CDR2: GTSNPN, SVGIG (reference sequence). The CDR3 is CAWDGQGGNQPQHF. CDR3 DNA: TGTGCCTGGGACGGACAGGGGGGAAATCAGCCCCAGCATTTT.

The chain is built from TRBV19 and TRBJ1-5; D gene ambiguous. CDR1 and CDR2 from the germline V gene are LNHDA and SQIVND (reference sequence). This CDR3 comprises 15 residues. The germline V and J ends were trimmed by 5 bases and 2 bases, with 13 bases remaining between them. CDR3 sequence: CASSLGIPGNQPQHF. The DNA for the CDR3 is TGTGCCAGTAGTTTGGGAATTCCGGGCAATCAGCCCCAGCATTTT. Filled out from reference TRBV19 and TRBJ1-5, the complete variable domain reads DGGITQSPKYLFRKEGQNVTLSCEQNLNHDAMYWYRQDPGQGLRLIYYSQIVNDFQKGDIAEGYSVSREKKESFPLTVTSAQKNPTAFYLCASSLGIPGNQPQHFGDGTRLSIL.